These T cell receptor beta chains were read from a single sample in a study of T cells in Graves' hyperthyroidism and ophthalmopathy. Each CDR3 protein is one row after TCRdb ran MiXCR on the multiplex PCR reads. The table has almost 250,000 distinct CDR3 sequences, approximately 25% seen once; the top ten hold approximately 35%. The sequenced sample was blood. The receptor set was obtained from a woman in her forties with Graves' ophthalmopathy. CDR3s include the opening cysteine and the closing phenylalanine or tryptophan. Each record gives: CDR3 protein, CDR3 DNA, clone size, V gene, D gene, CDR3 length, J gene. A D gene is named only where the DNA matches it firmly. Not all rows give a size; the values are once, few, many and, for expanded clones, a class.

CDR3 protein: CASYGQASSYEQYF
CDR3 DNA: TGTGCCAGCTATGGACAGGCCAGCTCCTACGAGCAGTACTTC
clone size: .
V gene: TRBV27
D gene: TRBD1
CDR3 length: 14
J gene: TRBJ2-7

CDR3 protein: CASSQDRRGYEQYF
CDR3 DNA: TGTGCCAGCAGCCAAGATCGCAGGGGCTACGAGCAGTACTTC
clone size: many
V gene: TRBV4-2
D gene: .
CDR3 length: 14
J gene: TRBJ2-7

CDR3 protein: CAISERGQGAGANVLTF
CDR3 DNA: TGTGCCATCAGTGAGCGAGGACAGGGGGCTGGGGCCAACGTCCTGACTTTC
clone size: many
V gene: TRBV10-3
D gene: TRBD1
CDR3 length: 17
J gene: TRBJ2-6

CDR3 protein: CASNGVHGYTF
CDR3 DNA: TGTGCCAGCAACGGGGTCCATGGCTACACCTTC
clone size: few
V gene: TRBV6-1
D gene: .
CDR3 length: 11
J gene: TRBJ1-2

CDR3 protein: CASRRGPSTGELFF
CDR3 DNA: TGTGCCAGCAGACGCGGACCCTCCACCGGGGAGCTGTTTTTT
clone size: .
V gene: TRBV6-2/TRBV6-3
D gene: .
CDR3 length: 14
J gene: TRBJ2-2

CDR3 protein: CASSSTIIGARETQYF
CDR3 DNA: TGTGCCAGCAGCTCAACCATCATAGGCGCACGGGAGACCCAGTACTTC
clone size: many
V gene: TRBV13
D gene: .
CDR3 length: 16
J gene: TRBJ2-5

CDR3 protein: CASSEWGETGELFF
CDR3 DNA: TGTGCCAGCAGTGAATGGGGGGAAACCGGGGAGCTGTTTTTT
clone size: many
V gene: TRBV6-1
D gene: .
CDR3 length: 14
J gene: TRBJ2-2

CDR3 protein: CASSLGHLQETQYF
CDR3 DNA: TGTGCCAGCAGCCTCGGACATCTCCAAGAGACCCAGTACTTC
clone size: many
V gene: TRBV7-8
D gene: .
CDR3 length: 14
J gene: TRBJ2-5

CDR3 protein: CASSLGADGGFGYTF
CDR3 DNA: TGTGCCAGCAGTTTGGGGGCCGACGGGGGGTTTGGCTACACCTTC
clone size: many
V gene: TRBV28
D gene: .
CDR3 length: 15
J gene: TRBJ1-2

CDR3 protein: CSAITSLGGEQYF
CDR3 DNA: TGCAGTGCTATTACTTCTTTGGGGGGCGAGCAGTACTTC
clone size: many
V gene: TRBV20-1
D gene: .
CDR3 length: 13
J gene: TRBJ2-7

CDR3 protein: CASSLSGRESNQPQHF
CDR3 DNA: TGTGCCAGCAGTTTATCGGGTAGGGAGAGCAATCAGCCCCAGCATTTT
clone size: .
V gene: TRBV27
D gene: .
CDR3 length: 16
J gene: TRBJ1-5

CDR3 protein: CASRQGAGTGELFF
CDR3 DNA: TGTGCCAGCAGACAGGGGGCTGGAACCGGGGAGCTGTTTTTT
clone size: .
V gene: TRBV6-1
D gene: TRBD1
CDR3 length: 14
J gene: TRBJ2-2

CDR3 protein: CASSLGYGTGGSSPLHF
CDR3 DNA: TGTGCCAGCAGCTTAGGATATGGGACAGGAGGAAGTTCACCCCTCCACTTT
clone size: many
V gene: TRBV7-2
D gene: TRBD1
CDR3 length: 17
J gene: TRBJ1-6

CDR3 protein: CASSFRETNTGELFF
CDR3 DNA: TGTGCCAGCAGCTTCCGGGAGACGAACACCGGGGAGCTGTTTTTT
clone size: .
V gene: TRBV7-9
D gene: .
CDR3 length: 15
J gene: TRBJ2-2

CDR3 protein: CSVEDRLAGASNEQYF
CDR3 DNA: TGCAGCGTTGAAGATAGGCTAGCGGGTGCCTCCAACGAGCAGTACTTC
clone size: .
V gene: TRBV29-1
D gene: TRBD2
CDR3 length: 16
J gene: TRBJ2-7

CDR3 protein: CASSTAIRQGARYEQYF
CDR3 DNA: TGTGCCAGCAGTACCGCCATACGACAGGGGGCAAGATACGAGCAGTACTTC
clone size: .
V gene: TRBV28
D gene: TRBD1
CDR3 length: 17
J gene: TRBJ2-7

CDR3 protein: CASLGRDRAYEQYF
CDR3 DNA: TGTGCCAGCTTAGGGCGGGACAGGGCCTACGAGCAGTACTTC
clone size: once
V gene: TRBV28
D gene: TRBD1
CDR3 length: 14
J gene: TRBJ2-7

CDR3 protein: CASSYGTGDYEQYF
CDR3 DNA: TGTGCCAGCAGCTACGGGACAGGGGACTACGAGCAGTACTTC
clone size: many
V gene: TRBV7-6
D gene: TRBD1
CDR3 length: 14
J gene: TRBJ2-7

CDR3 protein: CASSPGLAQAGQYF
CDR3 DNA: TGTGCCAGCAGCCCGGGACTAGCGCAAGCCGGGCAGTACTTC
clone size: .
V gene: TRBV7-2
D gene: TRBD2
CDR3 length: 14
J gene: TRBJ2-7

CDR3 protein: CASSATLGQGVLFGQPQHF
CDR3 DNA: TGTGCCAGCAGTGCCACCCTGGGACAGGGGGTATTGTTTGGTCAGCCCCAGCATTTT
clone size: .
V gene: TRBV6-1
D gene: TRBD1
CDR3 length: 19
J gene: TRBJ1-5

CDR3 protein: CSARARGENIQYF
CDR3 DNA: TGCAGTGCTAGAGCCAGGGGGGAAAACATTCAGTACTTC
clone size: many
V gene: TRBV20-1
D gene: .
CDR3 length: 13
J gene: TRBJ2-4

CDR3 protein: CATSDPRASGRRETQYF
CDR3 DNA: TGTGCCACCAGTGACCCCAGGGCTAGCGGGAGGAGAGAGACCCAGTACTTC
clone size: .
V gene: TRBV24-1
D gene: TRBD2
CDR3 length: 17
J gene: TRBJ2-5

CDR3 protein: CASSRDISYEQYF
CDR3 DNA: TGTGCCAGCAGTCGGGACATATCTTACGAGCAGTACTTC
clone size: many
V gene: TRBV12-3/TRBV12-4
D gene: .
CDR3 length: 13
J gene: TRBJ2-7

CDR3 protein: CASSLEIGGSYEQYF
CDR3 DNA: TGTGCCAGCAGCTTGGAAATAGGAGGATCCTACGAGCAGTACTTC
clone size: .
V gene: TRBV11-2
D gene: .
CDR3 length: 15
J gene: TRBJ2-7

CDR3 protein: CSARVHEQYF
CDR3 DNA: TGCAGTGCTAGAGTCCACGAGCAGTACTTC
clone size: many
V gene: TRBV20-1
D gene: .
CDR3 length: 10
J gene: TRBJ2-7

CDR3 protein: CSARDSGGGNTEAFF
CDR3 DNA: TGCAGTGCTAGAGATTCAGGAGGGGGAAACACTGAAGCTTTCTTT
clone size: many
V gene: TRBV20-1
D gene: .
CDR3 length: 15
J gene: TRBJ1-1

CDR3 protein: CASSYGRTGDYGYTF
CDR3 DNA: TGTGCCAGCAGTTACGGACGGACAGGGGACTATGGCTACACCTTC
clone size: many
V gene: TRBV6-5
D gene: TRBD1
CDR3 length: 15
J gene: TRBJ1-2

CDR3 protein: CASSGSGGAKNIQYF
CDR3 DNA: TGTGCCAGCAGCGGAAGCGGGGGCGCCAAAAACATTCAGTACTTC
clone size: .
V gene: TRBV28
D gene: TRBD2
CDR3 length: 15
J gene: TRBJ2-4

CDR3 protein: CATSDSPGYGYTF
CDR3 DNA: TGTGCCACCAGTGACTCACCCGGCTATGGCTACACCTTC
clone size: many
V gene: TRBV24-1
D gene: .
CDR3 length: 13
J gene: TRBJ1-2

CDR3 protein: CATKPGTGAREQYF
CDR3 DNA: TGTGCCACTAAACCCGGGACAGGGGCTAGGGAGCAGTACTTC
clone size: many
V gene: TRBV15
D gene: TRBD1
CDR3 length: 14
J gene: TRBJ2-7

CDR3 protein: CASSSLGQTYEQYF
CDR3 DNA: TGTGCCAGCAGCAGCCTGGGACAGACCTACGAGCAGTACTTC
clone size: .
V gene: TRBV4-2
D gene: TRBD1
CDR3 length: 14
J gene: TRBJ2-7

CDR3 protein: CASILTGAGGYTF
CDR3 DNA: TGTGCCAGCATTTTGACAGGGGCCGGTGGCTACACCTTC
clone size: once
V gene: TRBV28
D gene: TRBD1
CDR3 length: 13
J gene: TRBJ1-2

CDR3 protein: CASSLVTSGSYEQYF
CDR3 DNA: TGTGCCAGCAGCTTAGTAACTAGCGGGAGCTACGAGCAGTACTTC
clone size: .
V gene: TRBV12-3/TRBV12-4
D gene: TRBD2
CDR3 length: 15
J gene: TRBJ2-7

CDR3 protein: CSARGLPPFQETQYF
CDR3 DNA: TGCAGTGCTAGAGGGCTCCCGCCCTTCCAAGAGACCCAGTACTTC
clone size: many
V gene: TRBV20-1
D gene: .
CDR3 length: 15
J gene: TRBJ2-5

CDR3 protein: CASSQAWGTEAFF
CDR3 DNA: TGCGCCAGCAGCCAAGCCTGGGGCACTGAAGCTTTCTTT
clone size: many
V gene: TRBV4-1
D gene: .
CDR3 length: 13
J gene: TRBJ1-1

CDR3 protein: CASSLSLGFDEQYF
CDR3 DNA: TGTGCCAGCAGTTTATCATTGGGATTCGACGAGCAGTACTTC
clone size: many
V gene: TRBV27
D gene: .
CDR3 length: 14
J gene: TRBJ2-7

CDR3 protein: CASSIKDNRKSYEQYF
CDR3 DNA: TGTGCCAGCAGTATAAAGGATAACAGAAAGTCCTACGAGCAGTACTTC
clone size: many
V gene: TRBV6-8
D gene: .
CDR3 length: 16
J gene: TRBJ2-7

CDR3 protein: CASSWGLIYEQYF
CDR3 DNA: TGTGCCAGCAGCTGGGGACTTATCTACGAGCAGTACTTC
clone size: many
V gene: TRBV11-2
D gene: .
CDR3 length: 13
J gene: TRBJ2-7

CDR3 protein: CASSLKGASNQPQHF
CDR3 DNA: TGTGCCAGCAGTTTAAAGGGGGCGAGCAATCAGCCCCAGCATTTT
clone size: many
V gene: TRBV12-3/TRBV12-4
D gene: TRBD1
CDR3 length: 15
J gene: TRBJ1-5

CDR3 protein: CASSGITNYGYTF
CDR3 DNA: TGTGCCAGCAGCGGCATCACTAACTATGGCTACACCTTC
clone size: many
V gene: TRBV27
D gene: .
CDR3 length: 13
J gene: TRBJ1-2

CDR3 protein: CASSEDVTAYGYTF
CDR3 DNA: TGTGCCAGCAGTGAAGATGTGACAGCCTATGGCTACACCTTC
clone size: many
V gene: TRBV6-1
D gene: .
CDR3 length: 14
J gene: TRBJ1-2

CDR3 protein: CASRQTGSSNQPQHF
CDR3 DNA: TGTGCCAGCAGACAGACGGGATCTAGCAATCAGCCCCAGCATTTT
clone size: .
V gene: TRBV6-5
D gene: .
CDR3 length: 15
J gene: TRBJ1-5

CDR3 protein: CSVMSSLLSYEQYF
CDR3 DNA: TGCAGCGTTATGAGCAGCCTACTATCCTACGAGCAGTACTTC
clone size: many
V gene: TRBV29-1
D gene: .
CDR3 length: 14
J gene: TRBJ2-7

CDR3 protein: CASSRPGSSGANVLTF
CDR3 DNA: TGTGCCAGTAGTCGTCCAGGGAGCTCTGGGGCCAACGTCCTGACTTTC
clone size: many
V gene: TRBV19
D gene: .
CDR3 length: 16
J gene: TRBJ2-6

CDR3 protein: CASSMLTGNTIYF
CDR3 DNA: TGTGCCAGTAGTATGTTGACTGGAAACACCATATATTTT
clone size: many
V gene: TRBV19
D gene: .
CDR3 length: 13
J gene: TRBJ1-3

CDR3 protein: CASNDGQGMSETQYF
CDR3 DNA: TGTGCCAGCAATGACGGACAGGGTATGTCTGAGACCCAGTACTTC
clone size: many
V gene: TRBV12-3/TRBV12-4
D gene: TRBD1
CDR3 length: 15
J gene: TRBJ2-5

CDR3 protein: CASSTGTPRGAEAFF
CDR3 DNA: TGTGCCAGCAGTACGGGGACCCCTAGAGGGGCTGAAGCTTTCTTT
clone size: many
V gene: TRBV6-1
D gene: .
CDR3 length: 15
J gene: TRBJ1-1

CDR3 protein: CASSVGRIQETQYF
CDR3 DNA: TGTGCCAGCAGCGTAGGGCGGATCCAAGAGACCCAGTACTTC
clone size: many
V gene: TRBV9
D gene: .
CDR3 length: 14
J gene: TRBJ2-5

CDR3 protein: CASAMEVYQPQHF
CDR3 DNA: TGTGCCAGCGCCATGGAGGTGTATCAGCCCCAGCATTTT
clone size: many
V gene: TRBV6-1
D gene: .
CDR3 length: 13
J gene: TRBJ1-5